The rows below give T cell receptor beta chains drawn from one sample of a study of T cells after yellow fever vaccination. One entry per CDR3 protein, called by TCRdb with MiXCR from the 5' RACE reads. Here the sample spans approximately 580,000 distinct CDR3 sequences, roughly 17% being singletons. The sequencing here drew on PBMCs, taken 5 days after the first yellow fever vaccination. The receptors stem from a man between 18 and 35 years old who received the YFV17D yellow fever vaccine. CDR3s include the opening cysteine and the closing phenylalanine or tryptophan. A D gene is named only where the DNA matches it firmly.

d_gene	v_gene	j_gene	CDR3aa
NA	TRBV6-1	TRBJ2-6	CASSERGIGANVLTF
NA	TRBV5-5	TRBJ1-1	CASSRETFEAFF
TRBD1	TRBV2	TRBJ1-1	CASSEQGQGRAFF
TRBD2	TRBV5-1	TRBJ2-5	CASSWRTGAGGEETQYF
TRBD2	TRBV11-1	TRBJ2-1	CASSSSPPQLAGVNEQFF
NA	TRBV12-3/TRBV12-4	TRBJ1-5	CASSLHFASNQPQHF
NA	TRBV4-3	TRBJ1-2	CASSQAAERDYGYTF
TRBD1	TRBV5-1	TRBJ1-2	CASSLVGQGDYGYTF
NA	TRBV7-2	TRBJ1-5	CASSLQDRNQPQHF
NA	TRBV7-9	TRBJ1-5	CASSLAGGAQPQHF
TRBD2	TRBV6-5	TRBJ2-1	CASSYSHSGGYNEQFF
NA	TRBV29-1	TRBJ1-2	CSVGNGGGYTF
NA	TRBV12-3/TRBV12-4	TRBJ1-4	CASSLAGSDEKLFF
NA	TRBV5-5	TRBJ2-5	CASSLVSETQYF
TRBD1	TRBV5-1	TRBJ2-2	CASSLDRGISKTGELFF
NA	TRBV4-1	TRBJ1-5	CASSQDGTPGVDQPQHF
NA	TRBV10-3	TRBJ2-7	CATRDTAYEQYF
NA	TRBV6-1	TRBJ2-3	CASMQSDTDTQYF
NA	TRBV23-1	TRBJ1-5	CASSQCFLFGDQPQHF
NA	TRBV21-1	TRBJ2-3	CASSKRGYRVNTQYF
TRBD1	TRBV13	TRBJ1-2	CASSSGTGRANYGYTF
NA	TRBV30	TRBJ2-1	CAWSVFYEQFF
NA	TRBV7-9	TRBJ1-2	CASSNAGAVYGYTF
NA	TRBV4-1	TRBJ2-4	CASSQVGLSLAKNIQYF
NA	TRBV5-1	TRBJ1-1	CASSFYDPGGAFF
TRBD1	TRBV6-2/TRBV6-3	TRBJ2-4	CASSSAGTGTAKNIQYF
NA	TRBV5-1	TRBJ1-2	CASSPGGSANYGYTF
TRBD2	TRBV7-2	TRBJ2-5	CASSLDGTSGETQYF
NA	TRBV5-1	TRBJ1-2	CASSSEVGRVYGYTF
TRBD1	TRBV29-1	TRBJ2-7	CSVEDLEGARPGEQYF
TRBD2	TRBV7-9	TRBJ2-1	CASLPGGSGAPYNEQFF
NA	TRBV5-1	TRBJ1-5	CASSFDSRNQPQHF
NA	TRBV7-9	TRBJ2-7	CASSRDVRRQYF
TRBD2	TRBV20-1	TRBJ2-1	CSAPFTSGGDEQFF
NA	TRBV19	TRBJ1-1	CASSIGRQKTEAFF
NA	TRBV30	TRBJ2-7	CAWGRVSYEQYF
NA	TRBV5-4	TRBJ1-5	CASSYGSNQPQHF
NA	TRBV28	TRBJ1-5	CASSPPRGWMPQHF
TRBD2	TRBV12-3/TRBV12-4	TRBJ2-2	CASSLLRGGPGELFF
NA	TRBV5-6	TRBJ2-1	CASSFLNEQFF
NA	TRBV7-9	TRBJ2-1	CASSSTATYNEQFF
TRBD2	TRBV9	TRBJ2-7	CASSAGTSGGEQYF
NA	TRBV5-5	TRBJ1-5	CASSFGRGTPGNPSQHF
NA	TRBV4-2	TRBJ2-3	CASSQDEVSGRGDTQYF
NA	TRBV4-1	TRBJ1-1	CASSQDRGGPRNTEAFF